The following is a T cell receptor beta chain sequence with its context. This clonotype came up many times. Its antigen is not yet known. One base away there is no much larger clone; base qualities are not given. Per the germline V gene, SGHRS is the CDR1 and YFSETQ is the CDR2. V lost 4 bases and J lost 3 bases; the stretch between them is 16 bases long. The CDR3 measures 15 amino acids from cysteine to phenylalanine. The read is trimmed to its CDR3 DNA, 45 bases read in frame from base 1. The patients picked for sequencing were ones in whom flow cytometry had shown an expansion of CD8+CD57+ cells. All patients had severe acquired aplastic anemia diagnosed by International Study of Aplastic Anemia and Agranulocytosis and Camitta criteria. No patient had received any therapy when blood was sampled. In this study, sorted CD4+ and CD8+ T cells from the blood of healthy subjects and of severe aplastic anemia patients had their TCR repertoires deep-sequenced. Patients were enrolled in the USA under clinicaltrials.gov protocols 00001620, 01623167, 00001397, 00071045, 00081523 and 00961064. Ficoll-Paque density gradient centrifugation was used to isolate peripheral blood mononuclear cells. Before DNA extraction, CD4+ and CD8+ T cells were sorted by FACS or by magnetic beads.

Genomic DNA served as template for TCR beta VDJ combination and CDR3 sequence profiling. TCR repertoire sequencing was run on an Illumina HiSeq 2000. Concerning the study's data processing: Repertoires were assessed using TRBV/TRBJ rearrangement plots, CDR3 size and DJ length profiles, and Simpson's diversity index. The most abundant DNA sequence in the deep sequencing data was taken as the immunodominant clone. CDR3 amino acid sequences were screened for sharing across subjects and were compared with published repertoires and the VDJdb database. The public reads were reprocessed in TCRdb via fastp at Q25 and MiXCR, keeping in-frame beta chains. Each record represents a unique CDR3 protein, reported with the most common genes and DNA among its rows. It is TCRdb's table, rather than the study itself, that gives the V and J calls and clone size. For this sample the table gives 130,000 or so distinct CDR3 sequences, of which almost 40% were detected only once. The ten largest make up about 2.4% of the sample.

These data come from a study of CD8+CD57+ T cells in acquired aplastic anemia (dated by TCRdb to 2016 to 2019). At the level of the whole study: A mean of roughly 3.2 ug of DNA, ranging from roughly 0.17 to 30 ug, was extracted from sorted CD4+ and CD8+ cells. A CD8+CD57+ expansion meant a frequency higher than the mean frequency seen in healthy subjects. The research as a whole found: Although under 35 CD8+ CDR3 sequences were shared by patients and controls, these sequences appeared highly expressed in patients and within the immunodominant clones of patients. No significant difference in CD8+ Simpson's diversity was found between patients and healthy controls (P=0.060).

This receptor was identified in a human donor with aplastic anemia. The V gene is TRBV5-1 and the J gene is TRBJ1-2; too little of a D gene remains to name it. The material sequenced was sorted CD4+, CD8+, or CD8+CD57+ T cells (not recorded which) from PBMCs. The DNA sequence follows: TGCGCCAGCAGCCCGGAGGCAGTTTGGGACTATGGCTACACCTTC. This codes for CASSPEAVWDYGYTF.